The rows below give T cell receptor beta chains drawn from one sample of a study of regulatory T cells in long-lasting Graves disease. From the multiplex PCR reads, TCRdb called clonotypes with MiXCR, one entry per CDR3 protein. Of about 470,000 distinct CDR3 sequences detected, around a fifth appear once; the ten largest clones hold 7.1%. Specimen: peripheral blood mononuclear cells (PBMCs), collected when the disease was refractory, from a patient treated with antithyroid drugs. These receptors were obtained from a female donor with Graves disease. Both conserved end residues are part of each CDR3. A D gene is named only where the DNA matches it firmly. For some rows the clone size is stated as once, few or many, or as a class when expanded; others skip it.

v_call	j_call	clone_size	d_call	cdr3_aa	cdr3_nt
TRBV7-9	TRBJ2-7	-	TRBD1	CASSFWTGDEQYF	TGTGCCAGCAGCTTCTGGACAGGGGACGAGCAGTACTTC
TRBV19	TRBJ1-2	-	-	CASSPDGTNYGCTF	TGTGCCAGTAGTCCCGACGGGACTAACTATGGCTGCACCTTC
TRBV19	TRBJ2-4	-	-	CASRDILFGNIQYF	TGTGCCAGCCGGGACATCCTATTCGGGAACATTCAGTACTTC
TRBV20-1	TRBJ2-5	many	-	CSPRDDQETQYF	TGCAGTCCCAGGGACGACCAAGAGACCCAGTACTTC
TRBV10-1	TRBJ2-1	many	TRBD2	CASSESWGGNEQFF	TGCGCCAGCAGTGAGTCCTGGGGGGGTAATGAGCAGTTCTTC
TRBV6-5	TRBJ2-7	many	TRBD2	CASSYSLAGLSYEQYF	TGTGCCAGCAGTTACTCCCTAGCGGGACTCTCCTACGAGCAGTACTTC
TRBV9	TRBJ1-4	-	-	CASSVDQGGGKLFF	TGTGCCAGCAGCGTAGACCAGGGAGGGGGAAAACTGTTTTTT
TRBV6-1	TRBJ1-5	many	TRBD1	CAISAAGGHSNQPQHF	TGTGCCATCTCGGCGGCAGGGGGACATAGCAATCAGCCCCAGCATTTT
TRBV9	TRBJ1-2	few	-	CASSVGSAGLNYGYTF	TGTGCCAGCAGCGTAGGGTCGGCCGGGCTGAACTATGGCTACACCTTC
TRBV13	TRBJ2-5	many	-	CASSLKATQETQYF	TGTGCCAGCAGCTTAAAAGCGACCCAAGAGACCCAGTACTTC
TRBV7-9	TRBJ2-2	few	-	CASSQTLTGVSTGELFF	TGTGCCAGCAGCCAGACCCTAACGGGAGTCAGCACCGGGGAGCTGTTTTTT